These 4 T cell receptor beta chains were sequenced from one sample in a study of blood T cell repertoires in COVID-19. Repertoires were generated with immunoSEQ multiplex PCR, while TCRdb's copy carries only in-frame clones and drops some. This sample yields about 130,000 clones, of which approximately 90% are seen a single time; 0.95% to 1.5% belongs to the top ten. Sequences were obtained from peripheral blood. Receptors originate from a woman older than 75 with acute or convalescent COVID-19.

The CDR3 loop is CATSGRVSGNTIYF. CDR3 bases: TGTGCCACCAGTGGGAGGGTGTCTGGAAACACCATATATTTT. The chain couples TRBV24-1 to TRBJ1-3; D remains unclear. Looked up from germline, CDR1 is KGHDR and CDR2 is SFDVKD. This CDR3 region has 14 residues. V was cut by 5 bases and J by 1 base, with 8 bases left in between.

The genes are TRBV19 and TRBJ2-2; the match to TRBD1 covers 8 bases. With V trimmed by 4 bases and J by 7 bases, 5 bases remained unmatched. Germline loops: CDR1 LNHDA, CDR2 SQIVND (reference sequence). This CDR3 comprises 14 residues. CDR3 sequence reads: CASSTGQGYGELFF. The CDR3 nucleotides are TGTGCCAGTAGTACTGGACAGGGATACGGGGAGCTGTTTTTT.

The J gene is TRBJ1-3, the V gene TRBV14, with TRBD1 as a possible D gene (6 bases). The CDR3 runs to 15 residues. V was cut by 3 bases and J by 2 bases, with 11 bases left in between. CDR1 is SGHDN, CDR2 FVKESK, per germline. Written as DNA, the CDR3 is TGTGCCAGCAGCCAGCTACAGGGAGCTGGAAACACCATATATTTT. As protein: CASSQLQGAGNTIYF.

The J gene is TRBJ2-3, the V gene TRBV24-1, with TRBD1 identical over 7 bases. CDR1 is KGHDR and CDR2 is SFDVKD in the germline V gene. This CDR3 has 19 residues. V lost 4 bases to trimming and J lost 3 bases; unmatched junction nucleotides: 18. DNA for the CDR3: TGTGCCACCAGTGAAGATTTTTGCACCGGGACAGTAAGGACAGATACGCAGTATTTT. It is translated as CATSEDFCTGTVRTDTQYF.